Below are 14 T cell receptor beta chains sequenced from a single sample in a study of cytomegalovirus exposure and HLA in healthy donors. Vbeta (60) and Jbeta (13) primers were used in the PCR. Only in-frame clones appear in the TCRdb table, and some are missing; sequencing was by immunoSEQ multiplex PCR. The sample includes some 130,000 clones, about 80% of them seen just once. Sequencing was done on a sample of PBMCs. The receptors were sampled from a man aged 40-50 years in good health and CMV-seropositive.

The chain combines TRBV6-5 with TRBJ2-1; perhaps TRBD1 as D (6 bases). From germline, CDR1 is MNHEY and CDR2 SVGAGI. The CDR3 has 13 residues. V was cut by 2 bases and J by 10 bases, with 12 bases left in between. CDR3 sequence (DNA): TGTGCCAGCAGTTACCTACAGGGCTGGGAGCAGTTCTTC. This codes for CASSYLQGWEQFF.

This clone has more than one count but fewer than ten. The chain carries TRBV2 and TRBJ1-5; TRBD1 matches 9 bases. Germline V gene lookup returns CDR1 SNHLY and CDR2 FYNNEI. V lost 6 bases, J lost 6 bases, and 9 bases stayed unmatched. This CDR3 is built from 15 residues. Written as DNA, the CDR3 is TGTGCCAGCAGAGAACGACAGGGGGTGATTCAGCCCCAGCATTTT. It codes for CASRERQGVIQPQHF. The full variable domain, with the rest looked up from reference TRBV2 and TRBJ1-5, is EPEVTQTPSHQVTQMGQEVILRCVPISNHLYFYWYRQILGQKVEFLVSFYNNEISEKSEIFDDQFSVERPDGSNFTLKIRSTKLEDSAMYFCASRERQGVIQPQHFGDGTRLSIL.

V gene TRBV9 combines with J gene TRBJ1-1; no firm D call. V shed 4 bases and J shed 4 bases, with 20 bases lying between them. The germline gives CDR1 SGDLS, CDR2 YYNGEE. This CDR3 is 16 amino acids long. The CDR3 DNA reads TGTGCCAGCAGCCCGTCAGGCTCCCGAGGGTTCACTGAAGCTTTCTTT. Translated, it gives CASSPSGSRGFTEAFF.

V is TRBV27 and J is TRBJ1-1; TRBD1 is a possible D gene (6 bases). Germline V gene sequence: CDR1 MNHEY, CDR2 SMNVEV (reference sequence). Trimming cost V 3 bases and J 1 base, with 9 bases left between them. The CDR3 totals 14 residues. CDR3 sequence: CASSFRRGNTEAFF. The CDR3 DNA reads TGTGCCAGCAGTTTCCGCAGGGGGAACACTGAAGCTTTCTTT.

The chain joins TRBV5-1 to TRBJ2-3; TRBD2 agrees at 11 bases. CDR1 is SGHRS and CDR2 is YFSETQ in the germline V gene. The CDR3 is made up of 17 amino acids. V gave up 7 bases and J gave up 5 bases; unmatched junction bases: 15. The DNA of the CDR3 is TGCGCCAGCTCTTTTCTGCTAGCGGGAGGTGCGGGAGATACGCAGTATTTT. Its translation is CASSFLLAGGAGDTQYF. The whole variable domain, filled in from reference TRBV5-1 and TRBJ2-3, reads KAGVTQTPRYLIKTRGQQVTLSCSPISGHRSVSWYQQTPGQGLQFLFEYFSETQRNKGNFPGRFSGRQFSNSRSEMNVSTLELGDSALYLCASSFLLAGGAGDTQYFGPGTRLTVL.

A word on this clone: The same CDR3 arises from other DNA sequences in this sample as well. DNA for the CDR3: TGTGCTAGCGGACTCTCAACGGATACCCCCTACAATGAGCAGTTCTTC. This encodes CASGLSTDTPYNEQFF. V and J are TRBV7-7 and TRBJ2-1; weak D call: TRBD2 (6 bases). There are 16 residues in the CDR3. Looked up from germline, CDR1 is SSHAT and CDR2 is FNYEAQ (reference sequence).

The chain is built from TRBV27 and TRBJ1-2; D unresolved. V gave up 3 bases and J gave up 0 bases, with 8 bases separating them. The CDR3 sequence is 14 residues long. Germline CDR1 is MNHEY and CDR2 is SMNVEV (reference sequence). CDR3 nucleotide sequence: TGTGCCAGCAGTTTTTGGGGAGCTAACTATGGCTACACCTTC. It specifies CASSFWGANYGYTF.

The chain employs TRBV30 and TRBJ2-1, with D possibly TRBD2 on 6 matching bases. Germline CDR1 reads GTSNPN; CDR2 reads SVGIG (reference sequence). The CDR3 loop spans 15 amino acids. Trimming took 0 bases from V and 7 from J, leaving 16 bases between them. CDR3 in amino acids: CAWSVGGARANEQFF. In DNA form, the CDR3 reads TGTGCCTGGAGTGTAGGCGGGGCGAGGGCTAATGAGCAGTTCTTC.

V is TRBV2 and J is TRBJ2-1; weak D call: TRBD2 (6 bases). Germline loops: CDR1 SNHLY, CDR2 FYNNEI. Trimming took 8 bases from V and 0 from J, leaving 14 bases between them. This CDR3 spans 15 amino acids. Here the CDR3 reads CASSSSGSSYNEQFF. As DNA, the CDR3 is TGTGCCAGCTCGAGTAGCGGAAGCTCCTACAATGAGCAGTTCTTC.

The CDR3 here is CASSSGTSAETQYF. The CDR3 region has the DNA TGTGCCAGCAGTTCCGGGACTAGCGCGGAGACCCAGTACTTC. The chain links TRBV7-8 to TRBJ2-5, with 10 bases lining up with TRBD2. Germline CDR1 SGHVS, CDR2 FQNEAQ. J lost 5 bases, V lost 6 bases, and 6 bases had no gene match. CDR3 length equals 14 residues.

The rearrangement links TRBV11-2 to TRBJ1-2, with 9 positions matching TRBD1. This CDR3 spans 16 amino acids. In germline, CDR1 is SGHAT, CDR2 FQNNGV. J gave up 4 bases and V 5 bases, and 11 bases lay outside the gene matches. CDR3 bases: TGTGCCAGCAGCCCACTAGGCGGACAGGGGTTCTATGGCTACACCTTC. It specifies CASSPLGGQGFYGYTF.

The V call is TRBV28, the J call TRBJ1-2; tentative D call: TRBD1 (6 bases). Germline CDR1 and CDR2: MDHEN and SYDVKM. Trimming took off 8 bases at V and 4 bases at J, with 14 bases between the two ends. CDR3 size: 13 residues. The CDR3 region is CASARGMVYGYTF. In DNA form, the CDR3 reads TGTGCCAGCGCCAGGGGTATGGTCTATGGCTACACCTTC.

This clone appeared a few times. The chain uses TRBV27 and TRBJ1-5; 7 positions match TRBD1. Per germline, CDR1 MNHEY and CDR2 SMNVEV (reference sequence). The CDR3 contains 14 residues. V dropped 6 bases and J dropped 5; count of bases not matched to a gene: 7. The CDR3 coding sequence is TGTGCCAGCAGGCTACAGGGGAAGTATCAGCCCCAGCATTTT. This gives the protein CASRLQGKYQPQHF.

This chain uses TRBV2 with TRBJ2-5; 11 positions match TRBD2. The junction had 3 bases not matched to a gene; V was cut back by 5 bases and J by 1 base. This CDR3 contains 15 residues. Germline assignment: CDR1 SNHLY and CDR2 FYNNEI. The CDR3 protein is CASSTSGGFQETQYF. The CDR3 DNA follows: TGTGCCAGCAGTACTAGCGGGGGCTTCCAAGAGACCCAGTACTTC.